This TCR beta chain was retrieved from a study of T cell responses to AZD1222 COVID-19 vaccine. The overall study: Timing groups of about 4 and about 12 weeks for second doses were pooled. Whole-study findings and limits: Females outnumbered males among donors, who were mostly white British; clonal diversity was possibly underestimated. It was only after the peak T cell response that any repertoires were sampled.

Repertoires were generated with immunoSEQ multiplex PCR, while TCRdb's copy carries only in-frame clones and drops some. In the table there are some 200,000 clones, roughly 92% of which are singletons. Regarding this clone: Its antigen is still unknown.

The sequencing here drew on peripheral blood, taken on day 0 of AZD1222 vaccination. This receptor was obtained from an adult in good health.

CDR3 sequence reads: CASSRQVSNTEAFF. The CDR3 DNA reads TGTGCCAGCAGCAGACAGGTCTCGAACACTGAAGCTTTCTTT. The chain employs TRBV9 and TRBJ1-1, with a possible D match to TRBD1 (6 bases). The V and J ends lost 4 bases and 1 base respectively, with 11 bases between them. This CDR3 has 14 residues. Germline V CDR1 and CDR2: SGDLS, YYNGEE. Using reference TRBV9 and TRBJ1-1 for the parts outside the CDR3, the full variable domain is DSGVTQTPKHLITATGQRVTLRCSPRSGDLSVYWYQQSLDQGLQFLIQYYNGEERAKGNILERFSAQQFPDLHSELNLSSLELGDSALYFCASSRQVSNTEAFFGQGTRLTVV.